Sequencing of this T cell receptor (beta chain) was carried out in a study of chemoradiotherapy in HPV16-positive cancers. The method was immunoSEQ multiplex PCR; TCRdb's version includes in-frame clones alone and lacks a portion of them. The sample includes tens of thousands of clones, more than 80% of them seen just once. This CDR3 spans 14 amino acids. The germline gives CDR1 SGDLS, CDR2 YYNGEE. With 3 bases removed from V and 0 bases from J, the gap between germline ends came to 10 bases. The sample was blood, taken from a patient who underwent chemoradiotherapy. V gene TRBV9 combines with J gene TRBJ2-7; D tentatively reads TRBD1 or TRBD2 (5 bases each). The receptor comes from a human donor with HPV-associated anogenital cancer. CDR3 in DNA: TGTGCCAGCAGCGCCGAGGGGATCTCCTACGAGCAGTACTTC. It encodes CASSAEGISYEQYF.